This TCR beta chain was identified during a study of T cells in women clearing cervical HPV infection. Study information: Cases: HPV16-related CIN3 or worse on histology, a couple of invasive cancers.

On this clone itself: As yet, its antigen is unknown. The DNA ends 3 residues before the CDR3 does, and the rest of the CDR3 is filled in from the germline J gene.

Study-level findings and limits: CIN3+ cases had significantly higher TCR richness than controls; evenness did not differ.

This CDR3 is 14 amino acids long. With 8 bases removed from V and 2 bases from J, the gap between germline ends came to 12 bases. CDR1 SNHLY and CDR2 FYNNEI come from the germline V gene. Prevalent HPV16 infections were excluded; only incident single HPV16 infections included. The data were produced by immunoSEQ multiplex PCR, yet TCRdb's version contains in-frame clones alone and is incomplete. The repertoire shows tens of thousands of clones; the top ten hold approximately 1.5%. The TCR was taken from a woman aged 18-70 years with a cervical HPV16 infection that either progressed to CIN3+ or cleared (not recorded which). The sequenced sample was blood buffy coat. The chain uses TRBV2 and TRBJ2-2, with D perhaps TRBD1 (6 bases). The sequenced CDR3 bases are TGTGCCAGCCGAGGGACATCAAACACCGGGGAG. It encodes CASRGTSNTGE. The full CDR3 protein reads CASRGTSNTGELFF.